This is a list of T cell receptor beta chains from one sample in a study of shared clonotypes between healthy human individuals. Data came from immunoSEQ multiplex PCR; TCRdb stores just in-frame clones and leaves some out. The table lists a few million clones, 85% to 95% of them singletons. The sequencing input was naive CD4+ T cells sorted from blood. These receptors were obtained from a young man in good health. Both conserved end residues are part of each CDR3. A D gene is named only where the DNA matches it firmly. Part of the rows lack a size; the others show once, few, many or a class for expanded clones.

v_call	d_call	cdr3_length	j_call	clone_size	cdr3_aa	cdr3_nt
TRBV29-1	TRBD1	13	TRBJ2-3	-	CSDGQGAGDTQYF	TGCAGCGACGGACAGGGGGCAGGAGATACGCAGTATTTT
TRBV25-1	TRBD1	17	TRBJ1-2	-	CASSPAGTVGKNYGYTF	TGTGCCAGCAGTCCTGCTGGGACAGTCGGGAAAAACTATGGCTACACCTTC
TRBV10-3	TRBD2	13	TRBJ2-5	-	CAIRLAGEETQYF	TGTGCCATTAGACTAGCCGGGGAAGAGACCCAGTACTTC
TRBV11-2	-	15	TRBJ2-3	-	CASSLEGARTDTQYF	TGTGCCAGCAGCTTAGAGGGGGCGAGGACAGATACGCAGTATTTT
TRBV6-5	-	15	TRBJ2-3	-	CASSYAGADTDTQYF	TGTGCCAGCAGTTACGCGGGGGCGGACACAGATACGCAGTATTTT
TRBV11-1	-	13	TRBJ2-7	-	CASSLGDSYEQYF	TGTGCCAGCAGCTTAGGTGACTCCTACGAGCAGTACTTC
TRBV6-1	-	15	TRBJ2-2	-	CASSEWGLNTGELFF	TGTGCCAGCAGTGAATGGGGGCTCAACACCGGGGAGCTGTTTTTT
TRBV6-6	TRBD1	14	TRBJ1-5	-	CASSKTGGSQPQHF	TGTGCCAGCAGCAAAACAGGGGGGAGTCAGCCCCAGCATTTT
TRBV2	-	14	TRBJ2-3	-	CAAGWEVWSDTQYF	TGTGCCGCCGGATGGGAGGTCTGGTCAGATACGCAGTATTTT
TRBV6-5	TRBD1	16	TRBJ1-1	-	CASSSLTGGQYVEAFF	TGTGCCAGCAGTTCGCTGACAGGGGGGCAGTACGTTGAAGCTTTCTTT
TRBV27	-	13	TRBJ1-3	once	CASRQHSGNTIYF	TGTGCCAGCAGACAGCACTCTGGAAACACCATATATTTT
TRBV19	TRBD2	15	TRBJ2-4	once	CASSSGGIAKNIQYF	TGTGCCAGTAGTAGCGGGGGGATAGCCAAAAACATTCAGTACTTC
TRBV10-3	-	16	TRBJ2-1	-	CAISEAVDKAYNEQFF	TGTGCCATCAGTGAGGCGGTAGACAAGGCTTACAATGAGCAGTTCTTC
TRBV12-5	-	13	TRBJ1-5	few	CASGRGGNQPQHF	TGTGCTAGTGGCCGCGGGGGAAATCAGCCCCAGCATTTT
TRBV9	-	15	TRBJ2-5	-	CASSFGGLPQETQYF	TGTGCCAGCAGCTTCGGAGGACTACCTCAAGAGACCCAGTACTTC
TRBV28	-	14	TRBJ1-5	-	CASSLGRGNQPQHF	TGTGCCAGCAGTTTGGGAAGGGGTAATCAGCCCCAGCATTTT
TRBV6-6	TRBD2	15	TRBJ2-7	-	CASSYSGGGVKEQYF	TGTGCCAGCAGTTACTCGGGGGGGGGAGTGAAGGAGCAGTACTTC
TRBV2	-	15	TRBJ2-3	-	CASTSTAHVTDTQYF	TGTGCCAGCACCTCGACAGCCCATGTAACAGATACGCAGTATTTT
TRBV5-6	-	14	TRBJ1-1	-	CASSLGHPNTEAFF	TGTGCCAGCAGCTTGGGACACCCAAACACTGAAGCTTTCTTT
TRBV7-2	-	15	TRBJ2-4	-	CASSFDRLAKNIQYF	TGTGCCAGCAGTTTCGACAGGTTAGCCAAAAACATTCAGTACTTC
TRBV6-1	TRBD2	13	TRBJ2-1	-	CATTSGSINEQFF	TGTGCCACTACTAGCGGGAGTATCAATGAGCAGTTCTTC
TRBV6-5	-	13	TRBJ1-3	-	CASRRNMGNTIYF	TGTGCCAGCAGGCGCAATATGGGAAACACCATATATTTT
TRBV6-1	-	15	TRBJ1-6	-	CASSSGEGSGSPLHF	TGTGCCAGCAGTAGCGGGGAGGGATCGGGTTCACCCCTCCACTTT
TRBV28	TRBD1	15	TRBJ1-6	-	CASSSGQGNNSPLHF	TGTGCCAGCAGTTCCGGACAGGGAAATAATTCACCCCTCCACTTT
TRBV18	TRBD1	14	TRBJ1-1	-	CASSPTGDGTEAFF	TGTGCCAGCTCACCGACAGGGGACGGGACTGAAGCTTTCTTT
TRBV2	-	12	TRBJ2-3	-	CASGGSTDTQYF	TGTGCCAGTGGAGGTAGCACAGATACGCAGTATTTT
TRBV9	TRBD2	19	TRBJ2-3	once	CASSGPTPGLAGERDTQYF	TGTGCCAGCAGCGGCCCGACCCCCGGACTAGCGGGGGAACGAGATACGCAGTATTTT
TRBV6-1	-	12	TRBJ2-3	-	CASSVEGGAQYF	TGTGCCAGCAGTGTAGAGGGCGGGGCGCAGTATTTT
TRBV10-3	TRBD1	12	TRBJ2-5	-	CAMGQVGETQYF	TGTGCCATGGGACAGGTGGGAGAGACCCAGTACTTC
TRBV7-2	TRBD2	16	TRBJ2-1	-	CASSRTRLADGNEQFF	TGTGCCAGCAGCCGAACTCGACTAGCGGATGGAAATGAGCAGTTCTTC
TRBV27	TRBD1	12	TRBJ1-5	-	CASSLMGQGLHF	TGTGCCAGCAGTTTAATGGGACAGGGGTTGCATTTT
TRBV19	-	14	TRBJ1-3	-	CASSLRTEGNTIYF	TGTGCCAGTAGTCTCCGGACAGAGGGAAACACCATATATTTT
TRBV9	-	15	TRBJ2-7	-	CASSAQGGVDYEQYF	TGTGCCAGCAGCGCCCAGGGGGGAGTGGACTACGAGCAGTACTTC
TRBV9	-	16	TRBJ2-2	-	CASSVGPLVGAGELFF	TGTGCCAGCAGCGTAGGACCTTTGGTTGGGGCCGGGGAGCTGTTTTTT
TRBV11-2	-	14	TRBJ2-3	-	CASSLTHGADTQYF	TGTGCCAGCAGCTTAACGCACGGGGCAGATACGCAGTATTTT
TRBV19	-	14	TRBJ1-3	-	CASREISSGNTIYF	TGTGCCAGTAGGGAGATCTCCTCTGGAAACACCATATATTTT
TRBV2	-	14	TRBJ2-1	-	CASSERVTYNEQFF	TGTGCCAGCAGTGAACGGGTAACCTACAATGAGCAGTTCTTC
TRBV2	TRBD1	14	TRBJ2-7	-	CASRTGTGLYEQYF	TGTGCCAGCAGGACCGGGACAGGGCTCTACGAGCAGTACTTC
TRBV7-2	-	14	TRBJ2-4	-	CASSLEFATDIQYF	TGTGCCAGCAGCTTAGAGTTCGCGACGGACATTCAGTACTTC
TRBV6-1	-	14	TRBJ1-6	-	CASRDGSYNSPLHF	TGTGCCAGCAGAGACGGCTCCTATAATTCACCCCTCCACTTT
TRBV5-6	-	14	TRBJ2-7	-	CASRNTGDGYEQYF	TGTGCCAGCAGGAACACTGGGGACGGCTACGAGCAGTACTTC
TRBV11-2	-	16	TRBJ2-2	-	CASSPRSAANTGELFF	TGTGCCAGCAGCCCAAGGTCGGCCGCGAACACCGGGGAGCTGTTTTTT